The 20 T cell receptor beta chains presented below share a single source sample, sequenced in a study of blood T cell repertoires in COVID-19. Generated by immunoSEQ multiplex PCR, the TCRdb table keeps only in-frame clones and is missing some. The sample includes about 250,000 clones, around four fifths seen only once; the top ten take 5.7%. Material: peripheral blood. Receptors originate from a man at least 80 years old with acute or convalescent COVID-19.

The gene calls are TRBV28 and TRBJ2-7; TRBD1 matches at 9 bases. Looked up from germline, CDR1 is MDHEN and CDR2 is SYDVKM. V was pared by 3 bases and J by 7 bases, with 10 bases of the junction left unmatched. The length of the CDR3 is 15 residues. The DNA of the CDR3 is TGTGCCAGCAGTTTGTCGGGGACACAGGGGGCAGAGCAGTACTTC. Its protein is CASSLSGTQGAEQYF.

V is TRBV5-4 and J is TRBJ2-2, with 8 bases that match TRBD1. The V gene's germline CDR1 is SGHNT and CDR2 YYREEE (reference sequence). J was trimmed by 1 base and V by 3 bases; bases with no gene match: 5. The CDR3 totals 16 residues. CDR3 coding DNA: TGTGCCAGCAGCTCGGGAACAGGGGGGAACACCGGGGAGCTGTTTTTT. It is translated as CASSSGTGGNTGELFF. Based on the CDR3 plus reference TRBV5-4 and TRBJ2-2, the full variable domain is ETGVTQSPTHLIKTRGQQVTLRCSSQSGHNTVSWYQQALGQGPQFIFQYYREEENGRGNFPPRFSGLQFPNYSSELNVNALELDDSALYLCASSSGTGGNTGELFFGEGSRLTVL.

The genes are TRBV19 and TRBJ2-5, with 8 bases lining up with TRBD2. The CDR3 has 15 residues. V lost 4 bases to trimming and J lost 1 base; unmatched junction nucleotides: 5. The germline V gene encodes CDR1 LNHDA and CDR2 SQIVND (reference sequence). In DNA, the CDR3 is TGTGCCAGTAGTACAGAGCGGGGGACCCAAGAGACCCAGTACTTC. Translating it yields CASSTERGTQETQYF.

CDR3: CATGQGVSDTQYF. The CDR3 DNA reads as TGTGCCACCGGACAGGGGGTTTCAGATACGCAGTATTTT. V and J are TRBV24-1 and TRBJ2-3, with 10 positions matching TRBD1. Losses at the gene ends were 9 bases for V and 4 bases for J; bases not matched to a gene: 3. The V gene's germline CDR1 is KGHDR and CDR2 SFDVKD. The CDR3 has 13 amino acids.

The chain employs TRBV3-1 (or the pseudogene TRBV3-2) and TRBJ1-1; D is ambiguous. Per the germline V gene, CDR1 is LGHDT and CDR2 is YNNKEL (reference sequence). The CDR3 has 12 residues. Trimming took off 4 bases at V and 5 bases at J, with 8 bases between the two ends. The DNA for the CDR3 is TGTGCCAGCAGCCGCGGTGAAACTGAAGCTTTCTTT. It is translated as CASSRGETEAFF.

The chain employs TRBV12-3 or TRBV12-4 and TRBJ1-1; 10 nucleotides align to TRBD1. The V segment lost 3 bases and the J segment 7 bases; nucleotides outside the gene matches: 2. There are 13 residues in the CDR3. DNA for the CDR3: TGTGCCAGCAGTTTGGGACAGGGGTTTGAAGCTTTCTTT. This gives the protein CASSLGQGFEAFF.

This chain uses TRBV2 with TRBJ2-7; TRBD2 might be the D (7 bases). CDR3 length: 13 amino acids. V lost 6 bases, J lost 2 bases, and 11 bases lay in between. Germline assignment: CDR1 SNHLY and CDR2 FYNNEI. CDR3 sequence (DNA): TGTGCCAGCAGGGGGGGGCGTACCTACGAGCAGTACTTC. Protein product: CASRGGRTYEQYF. The full variable domain, rest sourced from reference TRBV2 and TRBJ2-7, is EPEVTQTPSHQVTQMGQEVILRCVPISNHLYFYWYRQILGQKVEFLVSFYNNEISEKSEIFDDQFSVERPDGSNFTLKIRSTKLEDSAMYFCASRGGRTYEQYFGPGTRLTVT.

This chain uses TRBV5-5 with TRBJ2-2, with a possible D match to TRBD2 (6 bases). The CDR3 loop spans 16 amino acids. From germline, CDR1 is SGHKS and CDR2 YYEKEE (reference sequence). Trimming stripped 3 bases from V and 3 bases from J, with 15 bases between. The CDR3 DNA is TGTGCCAGCAGCTCCCTCGAGGAGGGATACACCGGGGAGCTGTTTTTT. Translating it yields CASSSLEEGYTGELFF.

The chain is built from TRBV11-3 and TRBJ2-4; D possibly corresponds to TRBD2 (5 bases). This CDR3 spans 14 amino acids. V lost 1 base and J lost 2, with 6 bases in between. Germline V lookup: CDR1 SGHNT, CDR2 YENEEA. CDR3 sequence (DNA): TGTGCCAGCAGCTTAGCGGGGTCCAAAAACATTCAGTACTTC. Protein: CASSLAGSKNIQYF.

This sequence joins TRBV27 and TRBJ1-5; 7 bases line up with TRBD1. Germline V gene data show CDR1 as MNHEY and CDR2 as SMNVEV (reference sequence). The CDR3 contains 14 residues. V lost 5 bases, J lost 5 bases, and 6 bases stayed unmatched. CDR3 region: CASSPSGQHQPQHF. The CDR3 DNA is TGTGCCAGCAGTCCCTCGGGACAGCATCAGCCCCAGCATTTT.

The chain is built from TRBV19 and TRBJ2-4; perhaps TRBD1 as D (5 bases). Germline V gene data show CDR1 as LNHDA and CDR2 as SQIVND (reference sequence). The V end lost 4 bases, the J end lost 3 bases, and 7 bases lay between the germline ends. The CDR3 spans 13 residues. The CDR3 region has the DNA TGTGCCAGTAGTAAAGACAGCAAAAACATTCAGTACTTC. Its translation: CASSKDSKNIQYF. Full variable domain (missing parts from reference TRBV19 and TRBJ2-4): DGGITQSPKYLFRKEGQNVTLSCEQNLNHDAMYWYRQDPGQGLRLIYYSQIVNDFQKGDIAEGYSVSREKKESFPLTVTSAQKNPTAFYLCASSKDSKNIQYFGAGTRLSVL.

The V gene is TRBV24-1, the J gene TRBJ2-3, with 9 bases aligning to TRBD1. Germline V gene lookup returns CDR1 KGHDR and CDR2 SFDVKD. The CDR3 is 16 amino acids. The trim removed 4 bases at V and 2 bases at J, leaving 6 bases unmatched. Here the CDR3 DNA reads TGTGCCACCAGTGACCGGGGACAGGGACTCACAGATACGCAGTATTTT. As protein: CATSDRGQGLTDTQYF.

The chain couples TRBV6-5 to TRBJ1-2, with no clear D. CDR1 MNHEY and CDR2 SVGAGI come from the germline V gene. The CDR3 totals 14 residues. Trimming removed 7 bases from V and 3 bases from J, with 15 bases in between. CDR3 DNA: TGTGCCAGCAAACCACAGCCTCCGGACTATGGCTACACCTTC. Amino acids: CASKPQPPDYGYTF.

CDR3 sequence (DNA): TGTGCCAGCAGTACAGGGTGGCGGTCAGCTTTCTTT. Translated, it gives CASSTGWRSAFF. The chain combines TRBV28 with TRBJ1-1, with D possibly matching TRBD1 (6 bases). CDR1 MDHEN and CDR2 SYDVKM come from the germline V gene. V dropped 5 bases and J dropped 10 bases, with 14 bases sitting between them. The CDR3 runs to 12 residues.

The chain joins TRBV18 to TRBJ1-6, with D unresolved. This CDR3 spans 13 amino acids. V lost 3 bases, J lost 8 bases, and 8 bases lay in between. The germline gives CDR1 KGHSH, CDR2 LQKENI. As DNA, the CDR3 is TGTGCCAGCTCACCGACGGCGGATTCACCCCTCCACTTT. It codes for CASSPTADSPLHF.

The genes are TRBV7-2 and TRBJ2-7; D is possibly TRBD1 (6 bases). Germline CDR1 reads SGHTA; CDR2 reads FQGNSA. The CDR3 runs to 15 residues. Trimming left V 5 bases short and J 6 bases short, with 20 bases between. The CDR3 bases are TGTGCCAGCAGCCGGACGGCGAGTACGGACAGCGAGCAGTACTTC. Its translation: CASSRTASTDSEQYF.

V usage is TRBV5-6 and J usage is TRBJ2-7, with 7 bases that match TRBD1. V lost 2 bases to trimming and J lost 3 bases; unmatched junction nucleotides: 5. CDR1 is SGHDT, CDR2 YYEEEE, per germline. The CDR3 loop spans 14 amino acids. The CDR3 nucleotides read TGTGCCAGCAGCTTACAGGGGACCAGCTACGAGCAGTACTTC. Residues: CASSLQGTSYEQYF.

The chain is built from TRBV19 and TRBJ2-7, with 10 positions matching TRBD2. The CDR3 has 18 residues. Germline lookup yields CDR1 LNHDA and CDR2 SQIVND (reference sequence). After removal of 3 bases from V and 0 bases from J, the junction contained 11 bases not matched to a gene. CDR3 sequence: CASSMLAGDRGSSYEQYF. CDR3 DNA sequence: TGTGCCAGTAGTATGCTAGCGGGAGATCGGGGGAGCTCCTACGAGCAGTACTTC.

This clone showed up just a few times. The V call is TRBV7-8, the J call TRBJ1-2; 8 bases are a match to TRBD1. This CDR3 has 15 amino acids. Germline V CDR1 and CDR2: SGHVS, FQNEAQ. The trim removed 3 bases at V and 6 bases at J, leaving 9 bases unmatched. DNA for the CDR3: TGTGCCAGCAGCTTTGTTGCGACAGGGGACCATGGCTACACCTTC. Its protein product is CASSFVATGDHGYTF.

The CDR3 here is CASSLGVSPEAFF. The DNA of the CDR3 is TGTGCCAGCAGCTTGGGGGTTAGCCCTGAAGCTTTCTTT. This chain links TRBV5-4 with TRBJ1-1; D is uncertain. The V gene's germline CDR1 is SGHNT and CDR2 YYREEE (reference sequence). Deletions cut 0 bases from V and 6 bases from J, with 9 bases between. The CDR3 extends over 13 amino acids. Supplemented by reference TRBV5-4 and TRBJ1-1, the full variable domain reads ETGVTQSPTHLIKTRGQQVTLRCSSQSGHNTVSWYQQALGQGPQFIFQYYREEENGRGNFPPRFSGLQFPNYSSELNVNALELDDSALYLCASSLGVSPEAFFGQGTRLTVV.